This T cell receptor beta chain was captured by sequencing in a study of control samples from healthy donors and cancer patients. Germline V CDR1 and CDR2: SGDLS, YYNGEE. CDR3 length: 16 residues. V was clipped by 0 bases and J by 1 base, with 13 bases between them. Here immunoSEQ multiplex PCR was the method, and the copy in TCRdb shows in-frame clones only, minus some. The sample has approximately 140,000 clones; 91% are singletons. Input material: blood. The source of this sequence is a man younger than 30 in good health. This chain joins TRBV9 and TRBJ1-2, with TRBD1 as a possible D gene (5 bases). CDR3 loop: CASSVGGAHGNYGYTF. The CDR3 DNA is TGTGCCAGCAGCGTAGGCGGGGCCCATGGTAACTATGGCTACACCTTC.